This entry lists 19 T cell receptor beta chains sequenced from one sample in a study of cytomegalovirus exposure and HLA in healthy donors. Both 60 Vbeta primers and 13 Jbeta primers went into the PCR. Sequencing was performed with immunoSEQ multiplex PCR; in TCRdb, only in-frame clones are kept and a portion is missing. The table records about 130,000 clones, over 70% of them present only once. The sequenced material came from PBMCs. The origin of the receptors is a woman in her fifties or sixties in good health and CMV-seropositive.

This chain connects TRBV5-1 to TRBJ2-7; maybe TRBD2 (6 bases). The CDR3 extends over 13 amino acids. CDR1 is SGHRS, CDR2 YFSETQ, per germline. The V and J ends lost 3 bases and 3 bases respectively, with 10 bases between them. DNA of the CDR3: TGCGCCAGCAGCTCATCCGGGGGCTACGAGCAGTACTTC. This codes for CASSSSGGYEQYF.

This clone was observed once. The chain carries TRBV6-1 and TRBJ1-4, with D unresolved. This CDR3 is built from 16 residues. Germline V CDR1 and CDR2: MNHNS, SASEGT. V lost 2 bases to trimming and J lost 6 bases, with 16 bases between them. CDR3 sequence (DNA): TGTGCCAGCAGTGAAAAGAGCCTTGGTCTGTATGAAAAACTGTTTTTT. Amino acid sequence: CASSEKSLGLYEKLFF.

The table lists this clone with a few counts. This sequence joins TRBV7-3 and TRBJ1-1, with D unresolved. The V gene lost 5 bases and the J gene lost 7 bases, with 14 bases spanning the gap. Per germline, CDR1 SGHTA and CDR2 FQGTGA. This CDR3 comprises 13 residues. CDR3 region: CASSPRGSGEAFF. The CDR3, as DNA: TGTGCCAGCAGCCCACGGGGATCAGGTGAAGCTTTCTTT.

The sample holds many counts of this clone. CDR3 sequence reads: CAIYTGDSPLHF. The CDR3 region has the DNA TGTGCCATTTATACAGGAGATTCACCCCTCCACTTT. This chain joins TRBV2 and TRBJ1-6, with D possibly matching TRBD1 (5 bases). Deletions cut 10 bases from V and 8 bases from J, with 12 bases between. The CDR3 has 12 amino acids. Germline CDR1 and CDR2: SNHLY and FYNNEI.

The DNA for the CDR3 is TGTGCCAGCAGCTTAGGAGGGGACGGGGAGCTGTTTTTT. The encoded protein is CASSLGGDGELFF. This sequence joins TRBV7-3 and TRBJ2-2, with a weak D call TRBD2 (6 bases). The CDR3 length is 13 residues. CDR1 is SGHTA and CDR2 is FQGTGA in the germline V gene. Trimming took off 2 bases at V and 7 bases at J, with 8 bases between the two ends.

This clone was found a few times. The rearrangement links TRBV6-5 to TRBJ1-2, with a tentative D call TRBD1 (6 bases). V lost 6 bases, J lost 3 bases, and 17 bases lay in between. The CDR3 covers 15 residues. Germline V gene sequence: CDR1 MNHEY, CDR2 SVGAGI. CDR3 in amino acids: CASSRTVRADYGYTF. In DNA form, the CDR3 reads TGTGCCAGCAGCAGGACAGTTCGGGCTGACTATGGCTACACCTTC.

V is TRBV7-3 and J is TRBJ2-7; 9 nucleotides agree with TRBD1. The CDR3 is made up of 15 amino acids. J lost 7 bases, V lost 2 bases, and 9 bases had no gene match. Germline values: CDR1 SGHTA, CDR2 FQGTGA. The CDR3 nucleotides are TGTGCCAGCAGCTTAGTCACAGGGGGCACTGGGGAGCAGTACTTC. Residues: CASSLVTGGTGEQYF.

This clone was seen a few times. The chain recombines TRBV10-3 with TRBJ2-3; D remains ambiguous. The length of the CDR3 is 11 residues. From germline, CDR1 is ENHRY and CDR2 SYGVKD. V was pared by 6 bases and J by 6 bases, with 7 bases between. CDR3 protein: CAISGYDTQYF. As DNA, the CDR3 is TGTGCCATCAGCGGTTACGATACGCAGTATTTT.

DNA for the CDR3: TGCGCCAGCAGCTGGGTGGGAGGCACTGAAGCTTTCTTT. Residues: CASSWVGGTEAFF. The chain links TRBV5-1 to TRBJ1-1; D gene ambiguous. V was cut by 3 bases and J by 4 bases, with 10 bases left in between. The CDR3 covers 13 residues. CDR1 SGHRS and CDR2 YFSETQ come from the germline V gene.

Comments on this clone: The same CDR3 is also encoded by other DNA sequences in this sample. The rearrangement uses TRBV18 and TRBJ1-5, with 12 bases lining up with TRBD1. With V trimmed by 2 bases and J by 6 bases, 2 bases remained unmatched. This CDR3 has 15 amino acids. CDR1 KGHSH and CDR2 LQKENI come from the germline V gene. CDR3 in DNA: TGTGCCAGCTCACCAGGGACAGGGGGCGGTCAGCCCCAGCATTTT. This encodes CASSPGTGGGQPQHF. The full variable domain, completed using reference TRBV18 and TRBJ1-5, is NAGVMQNPRHLVRRRGQEARLRCSPMKGHSHVYWYRQLPEEGLKFMVYLQKENIIDESGMPKERFSAEFPKEGPSILRIQQVVRGDSAAYFCASSPGTGGGQPQHFGDGTRLSIL.

This chain links TRBV2 with TRBJ1-5; 7 bases map to TRBD1. With 5 bases clipped from V and 16 bases from J, the junction kept 11 bases outside the gene matches. The CDR3 totals 12 residues. CDR1 and CDR2 (germline): SNHLY, FYNNEI. The DNA of the CDR3 is TGTGCCAGCAGTCCCTTGGGACAGACCTCCCATTTT. Protein product: CASSPLGQTSHF.

The gene calls are TRBV7-8 and TRBJ2-3; the D gene is possibly TRBD2 (6 bases). V lost 4 bases to trimming and J lost 6 bases, with 17 bases between them. The CDR3 is 15 amino acids. The germline gives CDR1 SGHVS, CDR2 FQNEAQ. The CDR3 DNA follows: TGTGCCAGCAGCTCCGGGAGCTCCCGCCCGGATACGCAGTATTTT. Protein: CASSSGSSRPDTQYF.

The chain uses TRBV7-6 and TRBJ1-4; no definite D call. Germline V gene lookup returns CDR1 SGHVS and CDR2 FNYEAQ. The germline V and J ends were trimmed by 2 bases and 3 bases, with 7 bases remaining between them. The CDR3 runs 14 residues. CDR3 residues: CASSLSVANEKLFF. For the CDR3, the DNA is TGTGCCAGCAGCTTAAGCGTTGCTAATGAAAAACTGTTTTTT. Full variable domain (rest looked up from reference TRBV7-6 and TRBJ1-4): GAGVSQSPRYKVTKRGQDVALRCDPISGHVSLYWYRQALGQGPEFLTYFNYEAQQDKSGLPNDRFSAERPEGSISTLTIQRTEQRDSAMYRCASSLSVANEKLFFGSGTQLSVL.

The gene calls are TRBV29-1 and TRBJ2-2, with TRBD1 identical over 8 bases. This CDR3 is built from 13 residues. J was trimmed by 4 bases and V by 7 bases; bases with no gene match: 5. The germline CDR1 and CDR2 sequences are SQVTM and ANQGSEA. The CDR3 sequence: CSARQGLTGELFF. The CDR3 nucleotides are TGCAGCGCGCGACAGGGGCTCACCGGGGAGCTGTTTTTT.

In nucleotides, the CDR3 is TGTGCCACCAGCAGCCCTCCAGGGGAGACCCAGTACTTC. This sequence encodes CATSSPPGETQYF. The chain has TRBV15 and TRBJ2-5; maybe TRBD1 (5 bases). CDR3 length equals 13 residues. The V gene lost 3 bases and the J gene lost 5 bases, with 10 bases spanning the gap. Germline-derived CDR1 and CDR2 are LNHNV and YYDKDF (reference sequence).

V is TRBV29-1 and J is TRBJ1-1; D perhaps matches TRBD1 (5 bases). The germline gives CDR1 SQVTM, CDR2 ANQGSEA. The V gene lost 7 bases and the J gene lost 4 bases, with 16 bases spanning the gap. This CDR3 has 13 amino acids. This CDR3 is CSGDKGRGTEAFF. The CDR3 coding sequence is TGCAGCGGCGACAAGGGGAGGGGCACTGAAGCTTTCTTT.

CDR3: CASSQASGTSFSYEQYF. The CDR3 DNA reads as TGCGCCAGCAGCCAAGCCTCCGGGACATCTTTCTCCTACGAGCAGTACTTC. The chain is built from TRBV4-1 and TRBJ2-7; tentatively, D is TRBD1 (6 bases). CDR1 and CDR2 from the germline V gene are MGHRA and YSYEKL. V was trimmed by 1 base and J by 0 bases, leaving 16 bases between them. CDR3 length equals 17 residues.

The gene calls are TRBV5-1 and TRBJ2-3; D remains unclear. The CDR3 spans 15 residues. The germline gives CDR1 SGHRS, CDR2 YFSETQ. The ends were cut back, 6 bases at V and 2 bases at J, with 16 bases in the middle. In DNA form, the CDR3 reads TGCGCCAGCACGGTGGGCGAGCTAAACACAGATACGCAGTATTTT. Translated: CASTVGELNTDTQYF.

The gene calls are TRBV7-9 and TRBJ2-7, with TRBD1 as a possible D gene (5 bases). This CDR3 has 14 residues. V lost 4 bases to trimming and J lost 5 bases, with 15 bases between them. CDR1 and CDR2 (germline): SEHNR, FQNEAQ (reference sequence). The CDR3 coding sequence is TGTGCCAGCAGCTCTTTGCTAGGGGCCCACGAGCAGTACTTC. It codes for CASSSLLGAHEQYF. Full variable domain (missing parts from reference TRBV7-9 and TRBJ2-7): DTGVSQNPRHKITKRGQNVTFRCDPISEHNRLYWYRQTLGQGPEFLTYFQNEAQLEKSRLLSDRFSAERPKGSFSTLEIQRTEQGDSAMYLCASSSLLGAHEQYFGPGTRLTVT.